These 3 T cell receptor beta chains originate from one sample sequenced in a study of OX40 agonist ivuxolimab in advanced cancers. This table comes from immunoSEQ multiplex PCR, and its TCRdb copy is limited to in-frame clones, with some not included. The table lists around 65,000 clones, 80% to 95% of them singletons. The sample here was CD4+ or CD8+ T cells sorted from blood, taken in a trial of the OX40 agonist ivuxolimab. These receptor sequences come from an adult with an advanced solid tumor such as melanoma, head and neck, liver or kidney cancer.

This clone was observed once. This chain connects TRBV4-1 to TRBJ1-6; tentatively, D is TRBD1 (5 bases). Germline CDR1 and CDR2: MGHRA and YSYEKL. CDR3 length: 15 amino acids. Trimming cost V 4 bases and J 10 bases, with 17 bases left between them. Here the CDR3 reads CASSRNRDVESPLHF. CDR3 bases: TGCGCCAGCAGCCGAAATCGGGACGTAGAGTCACCCCTCCACTTT.

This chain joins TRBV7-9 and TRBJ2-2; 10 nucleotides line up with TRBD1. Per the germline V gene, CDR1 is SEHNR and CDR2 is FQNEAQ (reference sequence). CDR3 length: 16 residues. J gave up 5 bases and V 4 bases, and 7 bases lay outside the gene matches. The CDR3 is CASSYGGQGLTGELFF. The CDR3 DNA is TGTGCCAGCAGCTACGGGGGACAGGGGTTAACCGGGGAGCTGTTTTTT.

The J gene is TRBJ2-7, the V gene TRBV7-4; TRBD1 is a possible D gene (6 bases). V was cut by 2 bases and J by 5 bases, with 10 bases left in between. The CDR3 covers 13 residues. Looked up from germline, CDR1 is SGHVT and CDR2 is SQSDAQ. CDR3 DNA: TGTGCCAGCAGCTTACAGGGGCTTGACGAGCAGTACTTC. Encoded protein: CASSLQGLDEQYF.